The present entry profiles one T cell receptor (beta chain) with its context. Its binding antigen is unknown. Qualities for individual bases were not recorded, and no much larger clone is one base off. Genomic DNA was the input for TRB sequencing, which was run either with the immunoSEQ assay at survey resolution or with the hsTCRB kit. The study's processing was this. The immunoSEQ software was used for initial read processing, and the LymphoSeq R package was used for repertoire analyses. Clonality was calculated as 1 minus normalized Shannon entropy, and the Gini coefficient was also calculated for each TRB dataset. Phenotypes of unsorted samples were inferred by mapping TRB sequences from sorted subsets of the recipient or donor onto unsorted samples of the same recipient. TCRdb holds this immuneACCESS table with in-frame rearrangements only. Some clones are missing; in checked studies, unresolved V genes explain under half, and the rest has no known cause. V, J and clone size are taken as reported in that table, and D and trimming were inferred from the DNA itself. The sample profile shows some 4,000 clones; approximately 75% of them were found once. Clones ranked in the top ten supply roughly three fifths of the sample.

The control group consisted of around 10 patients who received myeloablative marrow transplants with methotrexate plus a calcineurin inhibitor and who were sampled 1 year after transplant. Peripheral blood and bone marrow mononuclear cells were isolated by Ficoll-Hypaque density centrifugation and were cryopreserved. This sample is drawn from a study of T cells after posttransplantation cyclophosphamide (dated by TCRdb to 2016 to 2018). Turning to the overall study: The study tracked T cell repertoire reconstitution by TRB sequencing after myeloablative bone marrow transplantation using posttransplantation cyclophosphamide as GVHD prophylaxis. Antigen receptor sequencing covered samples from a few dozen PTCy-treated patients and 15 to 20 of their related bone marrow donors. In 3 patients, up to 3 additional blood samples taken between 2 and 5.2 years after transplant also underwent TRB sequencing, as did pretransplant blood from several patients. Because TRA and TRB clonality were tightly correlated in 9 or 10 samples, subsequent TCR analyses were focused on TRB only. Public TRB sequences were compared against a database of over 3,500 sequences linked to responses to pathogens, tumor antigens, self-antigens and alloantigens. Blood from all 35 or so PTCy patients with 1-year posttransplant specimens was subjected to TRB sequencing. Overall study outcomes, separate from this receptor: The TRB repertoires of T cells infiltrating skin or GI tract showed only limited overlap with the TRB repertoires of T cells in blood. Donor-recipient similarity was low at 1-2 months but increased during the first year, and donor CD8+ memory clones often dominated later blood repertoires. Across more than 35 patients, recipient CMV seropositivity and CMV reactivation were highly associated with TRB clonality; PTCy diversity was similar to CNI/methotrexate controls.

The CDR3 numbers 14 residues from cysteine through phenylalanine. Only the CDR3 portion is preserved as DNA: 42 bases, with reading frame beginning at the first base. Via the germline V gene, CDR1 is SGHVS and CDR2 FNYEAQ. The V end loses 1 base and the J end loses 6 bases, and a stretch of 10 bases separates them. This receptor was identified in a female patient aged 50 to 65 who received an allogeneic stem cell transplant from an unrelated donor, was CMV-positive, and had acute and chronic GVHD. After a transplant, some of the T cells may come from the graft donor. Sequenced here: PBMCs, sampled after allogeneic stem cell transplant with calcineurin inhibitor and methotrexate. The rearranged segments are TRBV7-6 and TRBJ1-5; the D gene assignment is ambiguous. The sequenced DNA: TGTGCCAGCAGCTTAGTTAAGACGGGTCAGCCCCAGCATTTT. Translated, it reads CASSLVKTGQPQHF.